A selection of T cell receptor beta chains follows, all from one sample in a study of blood T cells in healthy people across ages. In TCRdb, the 5' RACE reads were re-called with MiXCR into one record per CDR3 protein. The data hold 550,000 to 650,000 distinct CDR3 sequences, with around a quarter observed a single time. This sample also appeared in a second study, on T cells of mothers and their children.

Material for sequencing was blood. These receptors were taken from a boy aged 2-9 years in good health. Both conserved end residues are part of each CDR3. D genes are given only for firm matches. Clone size is stated in some rows and not others, as once, few, many or a class when expanded.

cdr3_length	clone_size	v_call	d_call	j_call	cdr3_aa	cdr3_nt
15	few	TRBV29-1	.	TRBJ2-5	CSVEGDAQSEETQYF	TGCAGCGTTGAAGGAGACGCACAGTCCGAGGAGACCCAGTACTTC
13	.	TRBV7-2	TRBD1	TRBJ2-1	CASSLGTGNEQFF	TGTGCCAGCAGCTTAGGGACAGGGAATGAGCAGTTCTTC
12	few	TRBV6-2/TRBV6-3	TRBD2	TRBJ2-1	CASSRLANEQFF	TGTGCCAGCAGCCGACTAGCGAATGAGCAGTTCTTC
15	.	TRBV28	.	TRBJ2-7	CASSLQVGSRYEQYF	TGTGCCAGCAGTTTACAGGTCGGGAGCCGATACGAGCAGTACTTC
18	.	TRBV12-3/TRBV12-4	.	TRBJ1-5	CASSLKPDRAYSNQPQHF	TGTGCCAGCAGTTTAAAGCCGGACAGAGCCTATAGCAATCAGCCCCAGCATTTT
16	few	TRBV18	.	TRBJ2-7	CASSPRGGPSSYEQYF	TGTGCCAGCTCACCCCGTGGGGGGCCGAGCTCCTACGAGCAGTACTTC
14	.	TRBV12-3/TRBV12-4	TRBD1	TRBJ1-1	CASTLDRGTGEAFF	TGTGCCAGCACCCTGGACAGGGGAACAGGTGAAGCTTTCTTT
17	few	TRBV6-2/TRBV6-3	TRBD2	TRBJ2-1	CASSYPLAGESYDEQFF	TGTGCCAGCAGTTACCCACTAGCGGGAGAGTCCTACGATGAGCAGTTCTTC
12	few	TRBV7-9	.	TRBJ2-1	CASSRVLDEQFF	TGTGCCAGCAGCCGGGTCCTCGATGAGCAGTTCTTC
14	few	TRBV10-3	.	TRBJ2-4	CAISEAGAKNIQYF	TGTGCCATCAGTGAGGCGGGTGCCAAAAACATTCAGTACTTC
16	.	TRBV7-9	TRBD1	TRBJ2-7	CASSSLPGQGKYEQYF	TGTGCCAGCAGCTCGCTCCCAGGACAGGGAAAATACGAGCAGTACTTC
17	.	TRBV25-1	.	TRBJ1-2	CASSGIRQYGKGYGYTF	TGTGCCAGCAGTGGAATACGACAGTATGGGAAGGGTTATGGCTACACCTTC
17	few	TRBV4-3	.	TRBJ2-2	CASSLQGQGGRTGELFF	TGCGCCAGCAGCCTCCAGGGGCAGGGAGGAAGGACCGGGGAGCTGTTTTTT
11	.	TRBV10-3	.	TRBJ2-5	CAISPGETQYF	TGTGCCATCAGTCCGGGGGAGACCCAGTACTTC
14	few	TRBV24-1	.	TRBJ2-1	CATSEEQGGGEQFF	TGTGCCACCAGTGAGGAACAGGGAGGAGGGGAGCAGTTCTTC
12	few	TRBV12-3/TRBV12-4	.	TRBJ1-1	CASRRGTLEAFF	TGTGCCAGCAGACGTGGGACTCTTGAAGCTTTCTTT
15	.	TRBV11-2	TRBD1	TRBJ2-7	CASSLALDRLDEQYF	TGTGCCAGCAGCTTGGCGTTGGACAGGTTGGACGAGCAGTACTTC